This T cell receptor (beta chain) was captured by sequencing in a study of T cell changes during pregnancy in multiple sclerosis. Sequencing used immunoSEQ multiplex PCR; TCRdb keeps in-frame clones, though not all of them. This sample has some 70,000 clones, with more than 80% found just once. Per the germline V gene, CDR1 is MDHEN and CDR2 is SYDVKM. J was trimmed by 8 bases and V by 1 base; bases with no gene match: 8. The CDR3 runs 15 residues. The V call is TRBV28, the J call TRBJ1-2; 9 bases agree with TRBD1. The receptor was isolated from a female donor with multiple sclerosis, enrolled in a pregnancy study. The source was peripheral blood, collected in the second trimester of pregnancy. CDR3 loop: CASSLYHRGQGGYTF. CDR3 DNA sequence: TGTGCCAGCAGTTTATACCACAGGGGGCAGGGAGGCTACACCTTC.